One and the same sample provided the 22 T cell receptor beta chains below, sequenced in a study of control samples from healthy donors and cancer patients. Repertoires were generated with immunoSEQ multiplex PCR, while TCRdb's copy carries only in-frame clones and drops some. The sample gives over 50,000 clones, around 95% of which show up once; 0.9% to 1.2% is in the top ten. Sequencing used blood. Receptors originate from a woman aged 18-29 years in good health.

The chain links TRBV5-6 to TRBJ1-2; a weak D match, TRBD1 (6 bases). Germline V gene lookup returns CDR1 SGHDT and CDR2 YYEEEE. This CDR3 region has 13 residues. V lost 1 base and J 4 bases, leaving 8 bases between the germline ends. The CDR3 DNA follows: TGTGCCAGCAGCTTGACAGGGCCCTATGGCTACACCTTC. Its protein is CASSLTGPYGYTF.

This chain links TRBV7-9 with TRBJ1-3; D ambiguous. V lost 2 bases and J 0 bases, leaving 5 bases between the germline ends. CDR1 is SEHNR and CDR2 is FQNEAQ in the germline V gene (reference sequence). The CDR3 is made up of 14 amino acids. The CDR3 is CASSLSNSGNTIYF. For the CDR3, the DNA is TGTGCCAGCAGCTTATCAAACTCTGGAAACACCATATATTTT.

CDR3 nucleotide sequence: TGTGCCAGTACCTTCCTCAAGGGGCTTAACTATGGCTACACCTTC. Translated: CASTFLKGLNYGYTF. The chain carries TRBV19 and TRBJ1-2; tentative D call: TRBD1 (5 bases). Germline V CDR1 and CDR2: LNHDA, SQIVND (reference sequence). The V end was cut by 7 bases, the J end by 1 base, with 16 bases between. The CDR3 runs 15 residues.

The rearrangement joins TRBV27 to TRBJ1-5; 8 bases are a match to TRBD1. The germline gives CDR1 MNHEY, CDR2 SMNVEV (reference sequence). The CDR3 loop spans 18 amino acids. The trim removed 5 bases at V and 0 bases at J, leaving 12 bases unmatched. CDR3 bases: TGTGCCAGCAGTCCCCGACAGGGGATCACCTATAGCAATCAGCCCCAGCATTTT. Protein sequence: CASSPRQGITYSNQPQHF.

For this clone: Additional DNA sequences in this sample encode the identical CDR3. The genes are TRBV28 and TRBJ1-1; 8 nucleotides agree with TRBD1. Germline CDR1 MDHEN, CDR2 SYDVKM. Unmatched junction bases numbered 12, after V lost 3 bases and J lost 6 bases. The CDR3 covers 16 residues. CDR3 bases: TGTGCCAGCAGTTTCCCGCAGGGGGCGGGGGGCGCTGAAGCTTTCTTT. Translated: CASSFPQGAGGAEAFF.

This clone was detected only once. The junction shows a germline mismatch at one end, possibly a read error. The chain is built from TRBV30 and TRBJ1-6, with D tentatively TRBD1 (6 bases). Germline CDR1 is GTSNPN and CDR2 is SVGIG (reference sequence). The CDR3 sequence is 14 residues long. CDR3 sequence (DNA): TGTGCCTGGAGTGCAACACAGGGACGTCAAGGGGTAGACTTT. Translating it yields CAWSATQGRQGVDF.

This sequence joins TRBV10-3 and TRBJ1-5; the D gene is possibly TRBD1 (6 bases). The CDR3 contains 17 residues. The ends were cut back, 4 bases at V and 1 base at J, with 17 bases in the middle. Germline assignment: CDR1 ENHRY and CDR2 SYGVKD. The CDR3 is CAISATNPGQSNQPQHF. The CDR3 coding sequence is TGTGCCATCAGTGCCACAAATCCGGGACAAAGCAATCAGCCCCAGCATTTT.

The chain is built from TRBV30 and TRBJ2-5, with unresolved D. CDR3 size: 12 residues. Trimming pared 4 bases from V and 2 bases from J, leaving 8 bases between. The germline CDR1 and CDR2 sequences are GTSNPN and SVGIG (reference sequence). CDR3 sequence reads: CAWMATQETQYF. In nucleotides, the CDR3 is TGTGCCTGGATGGCTACTCAAGAGACCCAGTACTTC.

The chain combines TRBV6-6 with TRBJ2-6; tentative D call: TRBD2 (6 bases). The CDR3 consists of 16 residues. CDR1 and CDR2 (germline): MNHNY, SVGAGI (reference sequence). V dropped 7 bases and J dropped 4 bases, with 17 bases sitting between them. The CDR3 nucleotides are TGTGCCAGCATCCCTAATCTACGGGGGGGGGCCAACGTCCTGACTTTC. This gives the protein CASIPNLRGGANVLTF.

This chain uses TRBV6-5 with TRBJ2-1; 8 bases align to TRBD2. With V trimmed by 8 bases and J by 7 bases, 10 bases remained unmatched. CDR1 MNHEY and CDR2 SVGAGI come from the germline V gene. There are 14 residues in the CDR3. CDR3 nucleotides: TGTGCCAGCTCACCCACCGGGACTAGAAATGAGCAGTTCTTC. Translated, it gives CASSPTGTRNEQFF.

The table lists this clone with a count of one. J is TRBJ1-4 and V is TRBV5-3; D might be TRBD1 (5 bases). TRBV5-3 is identified as an open reading frame with a role that is uncertain. The ends were cut back, 6 bases at V and 3 bases at J, with 18 bases in the middle. The CDR3 has 16 amino acids. The CDR3 reads CARNPLMGVPNEKLFF. The DNA of the CDR3 is TGTGCCAGAAACCCTCTTATGGGGGTTCCTAATGAAAAACTGTTTTTT.

The chain links TRBV30 to TRBJ2-5; D might be TRBD2 (5 bases). The V gene lost 4 bases and the J gene lost 5 bases, with 14 bases spanning the gap. The CDR3 is 13 residues long. The germline V gene encodes CDR1 GTSNPN and CDR2 SVGIG (reference sequence). Written as DNA, the CDR3 is TGTGCCTGGAAGCGGACCACTTGGGAGACCCAGTACTTC. This sequence encodes CAWKRTTWETQYF.

The J gene is TRBJ1-4, the V gene TRBV4-2; D possibly corresponds to TRBD1 (5 bases). The length of the CDR3 is 16 residues. Germline CDR1 LGHNA, CDR2 YNFKEQ. V dropped 3 bases and J dropped 4 bases, with 15 bases sitting between them. For the CDR3, the DNA is TGTGCCAGCAGCCAGGATCGGGGGGACGGTAATGAAAAACTGTTTTTT. This translates into CASSQDRGDGNEKLFF.

This chain links TRBV6-2 or TRBV6-3 with TRBJ2-3, with a possible D match to TRBD2 (6 bases). Per the germline V gene, CDR1 is MNHEY and CDR2 is SVGEGT. The germline V and J ends were trimmed by 4 bases and 8 bases, with 10 bases remaining between them. The CDR3 length is 12 residues. Here the CDR3 reads CASSLGLRTQYF. As DNA, the CDR3 is TGTGCCAGCAGTTTAGGACTACGTACGCAGTATTTT.

Comments on this clone: One end of the junction varies from germline; a read error may be responsible. The chain combines TRBV7-7 with TRBJ2-3; 8 bases line up with TRBD2. Germline V lookup: CDR1 SSHAT, CDR2 FNYEAQ (reference sequence). This CDR3 is built from 15 residues. The CDR3 nucleotides read TGTGCTAGCAGCCTCATAGCGGGAAGCACAGATACGCAGTATTTT. Its protein is CASSLIAGSTDTQYF.

V usage is TRBV7-2 and J usage is TRBJ1-5, with 7 positions matching TRBD1. CDR1 and CDR2 (germline): SGHTA, FQGNSA. V dropped 5 bases and J dropped 9; count of bases not matched to a gene: 7. The CDR3 extends over 13 amino acids. CDR3 sequence (DNA): TGTGCCAGCAGCCAGGACAGGCCCCGGCCCCAGCATTTT. Amino acids: CASSQDRPRPQHF.

The rearrangement links TRBV12-3 or TRBV12-4 to TRBJ2-1, with no clear D. V gave up 1 base and J gave up 7 bases, with 8 bases separating them. CDR3 length equals 13 residues. This CDR3 is CASSLGAPNEQFF. The DNA for the CDR3 is TGTGCCAGCAGTTTAGGGGCTCCGAATGAGCAGTTCTTC.

The rearrangement uses TRBV5-1 and TRBJ2-1; D is unclear. CDR3 length: 15 amino acids. Germline CDR1 and CDR2: SGHRS and YFSETQ. V was shortened by 1 base and J by 0 bases, with 8 bases between the two germline ends. The CDR3 is CASSLLKGSYNEQFF. Here the CDR3 DNA reads TGCGCCAGCAGCTTGCTAAAGGGCTCCTACAATGAGCAGTTCTTC.

The genes are TRBV7-2 and TRBJ2-1, with 8 bases identical to TRBD1. Germline V gene lookup returns CDR1 SGHTA and CDR2 FQGNSA. J lost 6 bases, V lost 0 bases, and 10 bases had no gene match. The CDR3 length is 17 residues. For the CDR3, the DNA is TGTGCCAGCAGCTTAGCGCTCATCGGCAGGGGGCCCAATGAGCAGTTCTTC. This sequence encodes CASSLALIGRGPNEQFF. Full variable domain (rest looked up from reference TRBV7-2 and TRBJ2-1): GAGVSQSPSNKVTEKGKDVELRCDPISGHTALYWYRQSLGQGLEFLIYFQGNSAPDKSGLPSDRFSAERTGGSVSTLTIQRTQQEDSAVYLCASSLALIGRGPNEQFFGPGTRLTVL.

The chain uses TRBV6-6 and TRBJ2-1; D is undetermined. Germline CDR1 reads MNHNY; CDR2 reads SVGAGI (reference sequence). V gave up 7 bases and J gave up 10 bases, with 11 bases separating them. This CDR3 contains 11 residues. In nucleotides, the CDR3 is TGTGCCAGCAATCGACCCCAGGAGCAGTTCTTC. Protein product: CASNRPQEQFF.

The chain links TRBV18 to TRBJ1-1; a weak D match, TRBD1 (6 bases). Germline assignment: CDR1 KGHSH and CDR2 LQKENI. Trimming left V 3 bases short and J 7 bases short, with 12 bases between. The CDR3 is 13 residues long. CDR3 DNA: TGTGCCAGCTCACCCAGTCCAGGGGATGAAGCTTTCTTT. It encodes CASSPSPGDEAFF.

The chain links TRBV14 to TRBJ1-1; D not resolved. Trimming left V 1 base short and J 0 bases short, with 3 bases between. The germline CDR1 and CDR2 sequences are SGHDN and FVKESK. This CDR3 is 13 amino acids long. CDR3 residues: CASSQGVNTEAFF. The CDR3 nucleotides read TGTGCCAGCAGCCAAGGGGTGAACACTGAAGCTTTCTTT.